These 5 T cell receptor beta chains were all obtained from the same sample, sequenced in a study of shared clonotypes between healthy human individuals. Naive CD8 cells lacked CD45RO, underwent positive selection for CCR7 and left out terminally differentiated effector memory CD45RA+ cells. The table came from immunoSEQ multiplex PCR; TCRdb's copy has only in-frame clones and leaves some out. The sample records 750,000 to 1,000,000 clones, over 90% being singletons. The sample comprised naive CD8+ T cells sorted from blood. These receptors were taken from a man under 40 in good health.

The rearrangement joins TRBV29-1 to TRBJ2-3; TRBD2 matches 7 bases. Germline V gene sequence: CDR1 SQVTM, CDR2 ANQGSEA. The length of the CDR3 is 14 residues. The junction had 5 bases not matched to a gene; V was cut back by 4 bases and J by 1 base. The CDR3 spells CSVAGREGTDTQYF. The CDR3 DNA is TGCAGCGTTGCGGGCCGGGAGGGCACAGATACGCAGTATTTT.

This clone was found once. This chain connects TRBV7-8 to TRBJ2-7; 7 bases map to TRBD1. The CDR3 runs 16 residues. Germline trimming cut 5 bases from V and 6 bases from J; bases unmatched to any gene: 16. Per the germline V gene, CDR1 is SGHVS and CDR2 is FQNEAQ. The CDR3 reads CASSIPSQGVRGEQYF. The CDR3 region has the DNA TGTGCCAGCAGCATACCTAGTCAGGGGGTCCGTGGCGAGCAGTACTTC.

The CDR3 protein is CASSPWVRAGGETQYF. The CDR3, as DNA: TGTGCCAGCAGCCCCTGGGTAAGGGCCGGAGGGGAGACCCAGTACTTC. This chain uses TRBV7-9 with TRBJ2-5; D may be TRBD2 (6 bases). Germline V gene sequence: CDR1 SEHNR, CDR2 FQNEAQ (reference sequence). V lost 5 bases to trimming and J lost 5 bases, with 21 bases between them. This CDR3 has 16 amino acids.

V usage is TRBV28 and J usage is TRBJ2-1, with TRBD1 as a possible D gene (5 bases). This CDR3 is 13 amino acids long. Germline CDR1 is MDHEN and CDR2 is SYDVKM. V lost 5 bases and J 7 bases, leaving 12 bases between the germline ends. CDR3 in DNA: TGTGCCAGCAGTCGCACCCAGGGAAATGAGCAGTTCTTC. Translated: CASSRTQGNEQFF.

The rearrangement joins TRBV5-1 to TRBJ1-1; 9 nucleotides align to TRBD1. CDR1 and CDR2 (germline): SGHRS, YFSETQ. CDR3 size: 13 residues. The V and J ends lost 3 bases and 5 bases, in that order; junction bases with no gene match: 2. CDR3 sequence reads: CASSWTGATEAFF. In nucleotides, the CDR3 is TGCGCCAGCAGCTGGACAGGGGCAACTGAAGCTTTCTTT.